The entry that follows covers one TCR beta chain sequence. This clonotype appeared many times. This clone's antigen is unknown. There are no base qualities to consult, and no much larger clone falls within one base. This record comes from a study of prognosis after radiotherapy for stage I lung cancer (dated by TCRdb to the early 2020s). In terms of the full investigation: Around 20 stage I NSCLC patients were enrolled in Nanjing, China, between April 2018 and 2019. About five patients had oligometastatic NSCLC after surgical resection of the primary tumor, and roughly 14 had newly diagnosed primary stage I lung tumors. All patients were regarded as medically inoperable, because of comorbidities in about eleven patients and refusal of surgery in about seven patients. The cohort comprised roughly 13 men and several women with a median age of almost 75 years, ranging from about 53 to 90 years. Squamous cell carcinoma histology was identified in several patients, and adenocarcinoma histology was identified in under 15 patients. SBRT was given in 3 to 5 fractions with a biologically effective dose of at least 100 Gy, using image-guided IMRT or VMAT. SBRT was not combined with any concurrent therapy in any patient. Distant metastases were developed by four of the 19 patients after SBRT, at a median of around seven months, whereas no significant progression was observed in the other 15 patients. Peripheral blood TCR beta repertoires were profiled in stage I NSCLC patients before and after stereotactic body radiotherapy, and the repertoires were related to distant failure. For each of the approximately 20 patients, one blood sample was taken before SBRT and one after, so the study sequenced about 40 samples in total. General study outcomes and caveats: Post-SBRT Shannon entropy and its change from baseline were lower in patients who developed distant metastases; baseline Shannon entropy was not associated with metastases. Limitations of the study included a small cohort and short follow-up, and the study findings need independent validation. TRBV and TRBJ usage frequencies reportedly varied with metastasis status, involving two V genes at baseline and about 10 V and two J genes after SBRT. A decrease in unique TCR clone counts was observed after SBRT (median about 10,000 before versus some 7,000 after; Wilcoxon paired P=0.011). None of the reported P values were adjusted for multiple comparisons. Whether the expanded TCR clones were tumor-specific was not determined.

Two rounds of multiplex PCR were performed to amplify the TCR beta CDR3 region from genomic DNA. The first PCR round used primers specific to each TRBV and TRBJ gene, and the primer sequences were filed in Chinese patent CN105087789A. Universal primers were used in the second PCR round. The Roche High Pure PCR Template Preparation Kit was used to extract genomic DNA from frozen PBMCs. Paired-end sequencing with 151 bp reads was performed on the libraries using an Illumina HiSeq 3000. As for how the authors treated the data: Raw reads lacking the multiplex PCR primer sequences were removed with CutAdapt. Using PEAR, the high-quality paired reads were merged into contigs. MiXCR assigned TRB V, D and J gene segments to each contig by aligning to reference sequences. To remove sequencing errors, CDR3 sequences were clustered according to base quality and sequence similarity. Shannon entropy normalized by the natural log of productive TCR sequence number was used as the measure of diversity. Clonality was defined as one minus Shannon entropy divided by the natural log of the number of unique clonotypes. Progression-free survival cut-offs for repertoire metrics were chosen using the Youden index of ROC curves, with analyses run in R 3.5.3. TCRdb's own reprocessing of the public reads used fastp at Q25 and MiXCR and kept productive beta chains. One record per CDR3 amino acid sequence lists the most common genes and DNA. TCRdb, not the original authors, processed these V and J calls. This sample holds around 16,000 distinct CDR3 sequences; over 15% were observed only once. The ten most abundant clones make up roughly two fifths of the sample.

Trimming takes 4 bases off V and 0 bases off J; junction bases not matched to a gene: 9. CDR1 and CDR2 (SGDLS, YYNGEE) derive from the germline V gene. The CDR3 holds 17 amino acids from the cysteine to the phenylalanine. The read is trimmed to its CDR3 DNA, 51 bases read in frame from base 1. No patient had a history of other malignancies or prior chemotherapy or radiotherapy, and all had node-negative disease on CT and PET/CT. At each of two time points, six milliliters of peripheral venous blood were collected into EDTA tubes. PBMCs were isolated by Ficoll-Paque Plus density-gradient centrifugation. Immediately after collection, samples were stored at -80 degrees C until analysis.

This chain joins TRBV9 to TRBJ2-1; 8 central bases correspond to TRBD2. The starting material was PBMCs, obtained before or after stereotactic body radiation therapy (not recorded which). The origin of this receptor is a donor aged 50 or older with non-small cell lung cancer. This receptor carries the CDR3 CASSTTIAGSSYNEQFF. The bases are TGTGCCAGCAGCACCACTATAGCGGGGAGCTCCTACAATGAGCAGTTCTTC. With the rest looked up from the reference TRBV9 and TRBJ2-1 genes rather than sequenced, the full variable domain is DSGVTQTPKHLITATGQRVTLRCSPRSGDLSVYWYQQSLDQGLQFLIQYYNGEERAKGNILERFSAQQFPDLHSELNLSSLELGDSALYFCASSTTIAGSSYNEQFFGPGTRLTVL.